The table lists the clone carrying this T cell receptor (beta chain) with many counts. The target antigen is unknown. The entry originates in a study of breast tumors, draining lymph nodes, adjacent tissues. Study-wide points: Tumor T cell lymph node origin was a supported hypothesis, not proven.

Breast cancer patients provided tissue from their axillary draining lymph nodes. CDR1 is MDHEN and CDR2 is SYDVKM in the germline V gene. The CDR3 runs 14 residues. V was clipped by 4 bases and J by 4 bases, with 13 bases between them. TCRdb re-derived calls from the multiplex PCR reads in MiXCR, one entry per CDR3 protein. This sample carries about 140,000 distinct CDR3 sequences, 32% of them seen once, and the ten largest clones take approximately 2.3%. Sequenced input: axillary lymph node tissue. J is TRBJ1-2 and V is TRBV28; D ambiguous. The TCR sequence derives from a female donor with breast cancer. Some clones in this sample may be carry-over from other donors' samples. For the CDR3, the DNA is TGTGCCAGCAGTTACCAAGCCAAAACCTATGGCTACACCTTC. Translated: CASSYQAKTYGYTF.